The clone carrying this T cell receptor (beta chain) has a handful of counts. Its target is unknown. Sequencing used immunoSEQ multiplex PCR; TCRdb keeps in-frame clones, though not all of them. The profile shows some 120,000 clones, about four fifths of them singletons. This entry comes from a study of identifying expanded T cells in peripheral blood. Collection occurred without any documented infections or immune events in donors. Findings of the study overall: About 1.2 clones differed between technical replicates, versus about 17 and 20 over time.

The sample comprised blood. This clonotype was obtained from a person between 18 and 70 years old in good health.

This chain's CDR3 is CASSPSRQGAEAFF. Written as DNA, the CDR3 is TGTGCCAGCTCACCTAGTCGACAGGGCGCTGAAGCTTTCTTT. This chain uses TRBV18 with TRBJ1-1; TRBD1 aligns across 7 bases. Germline loops: CDR1 KGHSH, CDR2 LQKENI. The CDR3 loop spans 14 amino acids. The J segment lost 6 bases and the V segment lost 3 bases, leaving 7 bases of the junction unmatched.